Listed here are 6 T cell receptor beta chains from one sample, sequenced in a study of beta chain features in type 1 diabetes. What was sequenced were expressed TCRB transcripts, since all of the isolated RNA had been reverse transcribed. Measured with immunoSEQ multiplex PCR; TCRdb has only the in-frame clones, and not every one. Of 350,000 to 450,000 clones in the sample, about 15% are singletons; the top ten hold about 0.02%. The sequenced sample was naive CD4+ T cells from blood. The receptors derive from a woman aged 18-29 years in good health.

There are a few counts of this clone. The CDR3 loop is CASSQDGIRGSSGANVLTF. The CDR3 DNA follows: TGCGCCAGCAGCCAAGATGGTATCCGGGGTAGCTCTGGGGCCAACGTCCTGACTTTC. This chain uses TRBV4-3 with TRBJ2-6, with D perhaps matching TRBD2 (5 bases). Germline V gives CDR1 LGHNA, CDR2 YSLEER. The CDR3 loop spans 19 amino acids. V lost 0 bases and J 0 bases, leaving 15 bases between the germline ends.

The V and J genes are TRBV27 and TRBJ1-5; D is ambiguous. This CDR3 comprises 13 residues. Germline-derived CDR1 and CDR2 are MNHEY and SMNVEV (reference sequence). Trimming cost V 2 bases and J 5 bases, with 7 bases left between them. The CDR3: CASSLVPDQPQHF. CDR3 sequence (DNA): TGTGCCAGCAGTTTAGTCCCGGATCAGCCCCAGCATTTT.

This clone was counted only a few times. The chain carries TRBV30 and TRBJ2-3; D possibly corresponds to TRBD2 (6 bases). CDR1 GTSNPN and CDR2 SVGIG come from the germline V gene (reference sequence). CDR3 size: 12 residues. V lost 6 bases and J lost 4, with 11 bases in between. CDR3 in DNA: TGTGCCTGCTCCGGGGGATCAGATACGCAGTATTTT. Amino acid sequence: CACSGGSDTQYF.

This clone has just a few counts. The chain's CDR3 is CSVQSGSFTGELFF. The CDR3, as DNA: TGCAGCGTGCAAAGCGGTAGCTTTACCGGGGAGCTGTTTTTT. This chain connects TRBV29-1 to TRBJ2-2, with D possibly being TRBD2 (5 bases). V dropped 6 bases and J dropped 5 bases, with 16 bases sitting between them. This CDR3 region has 14 residues. Germline-derived CDR1 and CDR2 are SQVTM and ANQGSEA.

This clone came up a few times. The rearrangement links TRBV15 to TRBJ2-6, with TRBD1 identical over 7 bases. Germline V gene lookup returns CDR1 LNHNV and CDR2 YYDKDF (reference sequence). CDR3 length: 18 residues. The trim removed 5 bases at V and 3 bases at J, leaving 13 bases unmatched. The CDR3 DNA follows: TGTGCCACCAGCGTCGGGACAGCTCCCTCTCTTGGGGCCAACGTCCTGACTTTC. Protein product: CATSVGTAPSLGANVLTF.

J is TRBJ2-3 and V is TRBV7-9, with D hard to call. The germline gives CDR1 SEHNR, CDR2 FQNEAQ (reference sequence). This CDR3 is 17 amino acids long. Trimming took off 1 base at V and 5 bases at J, with 19 bases between the two ends. The CDR3 here is CASSLVFAERRGDTQYF. The CDR3 DNA sequence: TGTGCCAGCAGCTTAGTATTCGCGGAGAGGCGAGGAGATACGCAGTATTTT.